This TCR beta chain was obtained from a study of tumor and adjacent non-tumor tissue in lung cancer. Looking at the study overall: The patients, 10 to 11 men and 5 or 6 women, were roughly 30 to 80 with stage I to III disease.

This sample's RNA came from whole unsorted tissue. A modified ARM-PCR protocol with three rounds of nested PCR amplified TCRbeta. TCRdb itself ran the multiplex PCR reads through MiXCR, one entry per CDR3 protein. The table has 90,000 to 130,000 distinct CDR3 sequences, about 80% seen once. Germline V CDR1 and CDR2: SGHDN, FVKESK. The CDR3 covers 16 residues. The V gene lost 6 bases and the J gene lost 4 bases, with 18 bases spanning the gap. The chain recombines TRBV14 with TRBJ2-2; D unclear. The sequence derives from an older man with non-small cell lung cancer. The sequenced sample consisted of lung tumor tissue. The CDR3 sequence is CASRRTNRAITGELFF. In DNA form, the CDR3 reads TGTGCCAGCAGGCGAACTAACAGAGCGATCACCGGGGAGCTGTTTTTT.